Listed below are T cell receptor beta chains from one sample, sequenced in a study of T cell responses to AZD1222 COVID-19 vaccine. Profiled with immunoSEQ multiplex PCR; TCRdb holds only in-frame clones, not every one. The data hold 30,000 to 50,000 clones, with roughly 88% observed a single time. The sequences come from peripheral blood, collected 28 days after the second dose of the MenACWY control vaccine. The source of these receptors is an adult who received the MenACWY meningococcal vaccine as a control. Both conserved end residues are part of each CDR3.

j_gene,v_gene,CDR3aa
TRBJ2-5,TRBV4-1,CASSQGIQGAPETQYF
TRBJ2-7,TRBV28,CAIAQVRHEQYF
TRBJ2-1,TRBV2,CASRVRGIGEQFF
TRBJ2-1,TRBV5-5,CASSPVRHPYNEQFF
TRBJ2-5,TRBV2,CASSRTGTGYQETQYF
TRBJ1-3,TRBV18,CASSPSGNTIYF
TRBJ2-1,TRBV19,CASSLSPNEQFF
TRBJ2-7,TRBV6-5,CASGYAASGNEQYF
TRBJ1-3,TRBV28,CASSLSGYKNLHSGNTIYF
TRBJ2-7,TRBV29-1,CSVGKQGYEQYF
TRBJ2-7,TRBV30,CAWSVGGGIEQYF
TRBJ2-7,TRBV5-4,CASSLSPYYEQYF
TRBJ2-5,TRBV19,CASSSDGMGSQYF
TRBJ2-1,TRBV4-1,CASSQAYMAGVGGNEQFF
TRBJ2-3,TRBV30,CACSGRLSDTQYF
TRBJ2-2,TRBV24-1,CATSEPLMRGTGELFF
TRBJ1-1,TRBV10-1,CASSSTGANTEAFF
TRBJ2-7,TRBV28,CASGGGIMWYF
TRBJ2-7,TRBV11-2,CASSPGQGLYEQYF
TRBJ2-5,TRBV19,CASSMGRVDETQYF
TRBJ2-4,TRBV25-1,CASSEYGNIQYF
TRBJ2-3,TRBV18,CASSPWLAGGDTQYF
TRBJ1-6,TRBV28,CASSFSRARDNSPLHF
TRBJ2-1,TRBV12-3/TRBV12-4,CASRTAGNEQFF
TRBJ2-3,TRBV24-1,CATSGPGTGITDTQYF
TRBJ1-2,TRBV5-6,CASSKGTGGNYGYTF
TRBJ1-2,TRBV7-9,CASSLIGYSYGYTF
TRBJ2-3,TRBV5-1,CASSSGLAGGPVTDTQYF
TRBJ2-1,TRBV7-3,CASSSLGTPSDEQFF
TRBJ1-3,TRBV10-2,CASSWDFSGNTIYF
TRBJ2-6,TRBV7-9,CASSPGRPSGANVLTF
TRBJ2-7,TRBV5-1,CASSSTNRGFVDYEQYF
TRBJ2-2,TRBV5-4,CASGSSRDRSTGELFF
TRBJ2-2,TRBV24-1,CATSETRLVDTGELFF
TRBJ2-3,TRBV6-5,CASREPTAADTQYF
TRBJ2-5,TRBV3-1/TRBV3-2,CASSQAGLRQGQETQYF
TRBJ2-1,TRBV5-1,CASSTDTAARGLEQFF
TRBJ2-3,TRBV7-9,CASRTRGEADTQYF
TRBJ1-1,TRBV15,CATGEGRTEAFF
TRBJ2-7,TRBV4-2,CASSPGLAEGEEYF
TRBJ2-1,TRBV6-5,CASRPRATRGYEQFF
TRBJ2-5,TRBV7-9,CASSPSTGRLKETQYF